The present entry profiles one T cell receptor (beta chain) with its context. The source of the sample is a study of blood T cell repertoires in COVID-19. The CDR3 has 15 amino acids. The ends lost 4 bases at V and 6 bases at J; junction bases unmatched: 10. CDR1 is SGHNT and CDR2 is YYREEE in the germline V gene (reference sequence). Assay used: immunoSEQ multiplex PCR; TCRdb lists only in-frame clones, some missing. The repertoire holds 200,000 to 250,000 clones, approximately 83% seen once, with around 2.8% in the top ten. The source material was peripheral blood. This clonotype was obtained from a woman in her 30s who had recovered from COVID-19. J is TRBJ2-1 and V is TRBV5-4; 7 nucleotides line up with TRBD2. CDR3 nucleotides: TGTGCCAGCAGCCCCGGGCCCGGGGGGAGCAATGAGCAGTTCTTC. Its translation is CASSPGPGGSNEQFF.